Below, one T cell receptor beta chain is given with its context. No antigen is known for it. Its ends do not fully match the called genes, so a read error is possible. CDR1 is DFQATT, CDR2 SNEGSKA, per germline (reference sequence). CDR3 size: 14 residues. This specimen belongs to a study of tumor and adjacent non-tumor tissue in lung cancer. At the level of the study: On average, productive TCRbeta reads reached about 4.17 million per sample.

No cell sorting was done before RNA was extracted from the tissue. Between August and November 2014, newly diagnosed, chemotherapy-naive lung cancer patients underwent thoracic surgery in China. Study results and caveats: Tumor repertoires had a smaller top 100 clone share than normal lung.

A modified ARM-PCR protocol with three rounds of nested PCR amplified TCRbeta. TCRdb used MiXCR to reprocess the multiplex PCR reads, holding one entry per CDR3 protein. This sample has 110,000 or so distinct CDR3 sequences, with approximately 82% found just once. The chain recombines TRBV20-1 with TRBJ1-5; D is possibly TRBD1 (5 bases). The receptor was isolated from a woman between 55 and 75 years old with non-small cell lung cancer. Sequencing was done on a sample of lung tumor tissue. The CDR3 loop reads CSAETVARNHPQLF. The CDR3 region has the DNA TGCAGTGCCGAGACAGTAGCCCGCAATCACCCCCAGCTTTTT.